This TCR beta chain emerged from a study of Graves' ophthalmopathy and Graves' hyperthyroidism. This clonotype was picked up many times. CDR1 MNHEY and CDR2 SVGEGT come from the germline V gene. There are 14 residues in the CDR3. The study amplified TCR beta CDR3 regions using RNA transcripts. First-round RT-PCR used HTBI primers; second-round multiplex PCR followed. Via MiXCR, TCRdb re-called the multiplex PCR reads, giving one row per CDR3 protein. This sample has roughly 350,000 distinct CDR3 sequences, with about 18% found just once. Clinicians diagnosed using symptoms, serum thyroxine, TRAb, thyroid ultrasound and orbital computed tomography.

The sample was peripheral blood. V and J are TRBV6-2 or TRBV6-3 and TRBJ1-5; D ambiguous. The receptor was isolated from an adult woman with stable Graves' hyperthyroidism. The CDR3 nucleotides read TGTGCAATAGGACGGCTATATAGCAATCAGCCCCAGCATTTT. It yields the protein CAIGRLYSNQPQHF.